These 14 T cell receptor beta chains share one sample of origin, sequenced in a study of cytomegalovirus exposure and HLA in healthy donors. Profiling relied on immunoSEQ multiplex PCR, and the TCRdb table lists in-frame clones only, not all of them. The sample yields 180,000 or so clones, 65% to 90% seen once. The sample taken for sequencing was PBMCs. These receptors all come from a woman aged 25-40 years in good health and CMV-seropositive.

The chain has TRBV5-6 and TRBJ2-2; D call uncertain. Germline V gives CDR1 SGHDT, CDR2 YYEEEE. Trimming took 5 bases from V and 0 from J, leaving 8 bases between them. This CDR3 contains 14 residues. CDR3 loop: CASRRYANTGELFF. The CDR3 DNA reads as TGTGCCAGCAGGCGTTACGCGAACACCGGGGAGCTGTTTTTT.

The J gene is TRBJ2-2, the V gene TRBV6-5, with 7 bases that match TRBD2. Germline loops: CDR1 MNHEY, CDR2 SVGAGI. The trim removed 2 bases at V and 8 bases at J, leaving 5 bases unmatched. The CDR3 loop spans 14 amino acids. The CDR3 sequence is CASSYRRERGELFF. The CDR3 DNA reads TGTGCCAGCAGTTACAGGCGGGAGAGGGGGGAGCTGTTTTTT.

The genes are TRBV7-9 and TRBJ1-5; 9 positions match TRBD1. V gave up 0 bases and J gave up 6 bases; unmatched junction bases: 6. The CDR3 runs to 16 residues. Looked up from germline, CDR1 is SEHNR and CDR2 is FQNEAQ (reference sequence). The CDR3 coding sequence is TGTGCCAGCAGCTTAGCCAGGGGACAGGGAGGTCAGCCCCAGCATTTT. Residues: CASSLARGQGGQPQHF.

This rearrangement joins TRBV29-1 to TRBJ2-5; D perhaps matches TRBD2 (7 bases). The germline CDR1 and CDR2 sequences are SQVTM and ANQGSEA. The CDR3 consists of 15 residues. The V and J ends lost 0 bases and 4 bases respectively, with 15 bases between them. CDR3 protein: CSVEDDTGRGETQYF. In DNA, the CDR3 is TGCAGCGTTGAAGATGACACAGGGAGGGGAGAGACCCAGTACTTC. Drawing the rest from reference TRBV29-1 and TRBJ2-5, the complete variable domain is SAVISQKPSRDICQRGTSLTIQCQVDSQVTMMFWYRQQPGQSLTLIATANQGSEATYESGFVIDKFPISRPNLTFSTLTVSNMSPEDSSIYLCSVEDDTGRGETQYFGPGTRLLVL.

The chain carries TRBV5-1 and TRBJ2-7, with 8 positions matching TRBD1. After removal of 4 bases from V and 1 base from J, the junction contained 7 bases not matched to a gene. CDR1 and CDR2 from the germline V gene are SGHRS and YFSETQ. The CDR3 has 15 amino acids. Written as DNA, the CDR3 is TGCGCCAGCAGCCCTGCGACAGGGGAGTCCTACGAGCAGTACTTC. Translated, it gives CASSPATGESYEQYF.

Of note for this clone: At one boundary the junction diverges from the germline segment, which might be a read error. J is TRBJ2-7 and V is TRBV28; D possibly corresponds to TRBD2 (6 bases). This CDR3 has 14 residues. Germline lookup yields CDR1 MDHEN and CDR2 SYDVKM. CDR3 in DNA: TGTGCCAGCACTTTAACCGGGAGAGACTACGAGCAGTACTTC. Its translation is CASTLTGRDYEQYF.

This clone was recorded a few times. The chain has TRBV5-1 and TRBJ2-7; 7 positions agree with TRBD2. Trimming removed 0 bases from V and 0 bases from J; junction bases left unmatched: 3. This CDR3 comprises 15 residues. Germline loops: CDR1 SGHRS, CDR2 YFSETQ. The CDR3 sequence is CASSLVGGSSYEQYF. The CDR3 DNA reads TGCGCCAGCAGCTTGGTAGGCGGGAGCTCCTACGAGCAGTACTTC.

The CDR3 sequence: CAYDDLGASGTEAFF. CDR3 DNA: TGTGCCTACGACGACCTAGGGGCGTCCGGGACTGAAGCTTTCTTT. The chain links TRBV30 to TRBJ1-1, with D perhaps matching TRBD1 (5 bases). Germline lookup yields CDR1 GTSNPN and CDR2 SVGIG (reference sequence). Trimming removed 7 bases from V and 5 bases from J, with 23 bases in between. There are 15 residues in the CDR3.

This chain joins TRBV7-9 and TRBJ2-2; 7 bases align to TRBD1. CDR3 length: 15 residues. Germline trimming cut 5 bases from V and 3 bases from J; bases unmatched to any gene: 6. Germline CDR1 and CDR2: SEHNR and FQNEAQ (reference sequence). DNA for the CDR3: TGTGCCAGCAGCCCGGACAGGACTTACACCGGGGAGCTGTTTTTT. It encodes CASSPDRTYTGELFF.

The CDR3 is CASTPPVRNTEAFF. In nucleotides, the CDR3 is TGTGCCAGCACCCCCCCTGTCAGAAACACTGAAGCTTTCTTT. J is TRBJ1-1 and V is TRBV7-2; unclear D gene. The CDR3 has 14 amino acids. Per germline, CDR1 SGHTA and CDR2 FQGNSA. V lost 7 bases to trimming and J lost 2 bases, with 14 bases between them.

The rearrangement links TRBV6-5 to TRBJ2-7; possible D gene TRBD1, 6 bases. CDR1 and CDR2 from the germline V gene are MNHEY and SVGAGI. Trimming took 2 bases from V and 3 from J, leaving 11 bases between them. The CDR3 has 14 amino acids. CDR3 nucleotides: TGTGCCAGCAGTTACGGTGGACAGAGCTACGAGCAGTACTTC. Translated: CASSYGGQSYEQYF.

The chain carries TRBV6-5 and TRBJ2-2, with a tentative D call TRBD2 (6 bases). Per germline, CDR1 MNHEY and CDR2 SVGAGI. Trimming stripped 4 bases from V and 7 bases from J, with 16 bases between. The CDR3 loop spans 15 amino acids. CDR3 bases: TGTGCCAGCAGTTCCCAACCGGGGGTTGTCGGGGAGCTGTTTTTT. The encoded protein is CASSSQPGVVGELFF.

The gene calls are TRBV6-6 and TRBJ1-2, with D possibly being TRBD1 (5 bases). V was pared by 0 bases and J by 8 bases, with 16 bases between. CDR1 is MNHNY, CDR2 SVGAGI, per germline (reference sequence). This CDR3 is built from 15 residues. This CDR3 is CASSYSAPPGGGYTF. For the CDR3, the DNA is TGTGCCAGCAGTTACTCGGCCCCGCCGGGGGGAGGCTACACCTTC.

This clone has just one count. The genes are TRBV5-4 and TRBJ2-7; D possibly corresponds to TRBD1 (7 bases). V dropped 4 bases and J dropped 3 bases, with 14 bases sitting between them. The V gene's germline CDR1 is SGHNT and CDR2 YYREEE (reference sequence). The CDR3 covers 14 residues. For the CDR3, the DNA is TGTGCCAGCAGCGCGGGACAGCTTAACTACGAGCAGTACTTC. Its protein product is CASSAGQLNYEQYF.